A single sample gave rise to the 22 T cell receptor beta chains below, sequenced in a study of T cells in Graves' hyperthyroidism and ophthalmopathy. There were TCR beta CDR3 regions amplified from RNA transcripts. The HTBI set primed first-round TCR CDR3 RT-PCR. Via MiXCR, TCRdb re-called the multiplex PCR reads, giving one row per CDR3 protein. The sample yields about 640,000 distinct CDR3 sequences, 20% seen once. The material sequenced was blood. These receptors were obtained from a man aged 25 to 40 with Graves' ophthalmopathy.

This clonotype was seen many times. The CDR3 here is CASSLASGGTDTQYF. The CDR3 DNA is TGTGCCAGCAGCTTAGCTAGCGGGGGCACAGATACGCAGTATTTT. V usage is TRBV11-2 and J usage is TRBJ2-3; 9 positions agree with TRBD2. The V and J ends lost 1 base and 1 base, in that order; junction bases with no gene match: 0. CDR3 length: 15 amino acids. Per germline, CDR1 SGHAT and CDR2 FQNNGV.

This clonotype was recorded many times. The chain has TRBV11-2 and TRBJ2-1; D tentatively fits TRBD1 or TRBD2 (5 bases each). V gave up 4 bases and J gave up 4 bases, with 20 bases separating them. Germline V gives CDR1 SGHAT, CDR2 FQNNGV. There are 17 residues in the CDR3. In DNA, the CDR3 is TGTGCCAGCAGCTCAACCGCCCGGGGCGGGTCGTACAATGAGCAGTTCTTC. This encodes CASSSTARGGSYNEQFF.

This sequence joins TRBV19 and TRBJ2-1; D remains unclear. The length of the CDR3 is 15 residues. Germline-derived CDR1 and CDR2 are LNHDA and SQIVND (reference sequence). Deletions cut 3 bases from V and 5 bases from J, with 14 bases between. CDR3 nucleotide sequence: TGTGCCAGTAGTATGGGCGACTTTGGGCACAATGAGCAGTTCTTC. It is translated as CASSMGDFGHNEQFF.

This clonotype was seen at least ten times. This chain connects TRBV28 to TRBJ1-1; D is possibly TRBD1 (6 bases). V was trimmed by 8 bases and J by 12 bases, leaving 16 bases between them. The V gene's germline CDR1 is MDHEN and CDR2 SYDVKM. The CDR3 has 11 residues. CDR3 amino acids: CASLGHEESFF. The CDR3 DNA reads TGTGCCAGCTTGGGACATGAAGAATCTTTCTTT.

This clonotype showed up many times. V is TRBV13 and J is TRBJ1-6; no clear D gene. V lost 3 bases and J lost 8, with 11 bases in between. This CDR3 spans 14 amino acids. Germline V gives CDR1 PRHDT, CDR2 FYEKMQ (reference sequence). CDR3: CASSLERWDSPLHF. In nucleotides, the CDR3 is TGTGCCAGCAGCTTGGAACGGTGGGATTCACCCCTCCACTTT.

The chain is built from TRBV15 and TRBJ1-1, with 8 bases identical to TRBD1. CDR1 is LNHNV and CDR2 is YYDKDF in the germline V gene (reference sequence). V lost 3 bases to trimming and J lost 0 bases; unmatched junction nucleotides: 0. CDR3 size: 14 residues. CDR3 bases: TGTGCCACCAGCAGGACAGGGGTGAACACTGAAGCTTTCTTT. Translated: CATSRTGVNTEAFF.

This clonotype has a handful of counts. The rearrangement joins TRBV12-3 or TRBV12-4 to TRBJ2-1, with 8 bases that match TRBD2. The CDR3 sequence is 13 residues long. V was pared by 6 bases and J by 9 bases, with 7 bases of the junction left unmatched. Here the CDR3 reads CASRSAGAREQFF. In DNA, the CDR3 is TGTGCCAGCAGATCAGCGGGAGCGCGTGAGCAGTTCTTC.

CDR3 region: CASSQEPGATWGVGRNTEAFF. The CDR3, as DNA: TGCGCCAGCAGCCAAGAACCCGGTGCGACGTGGGGGGTGGGGCGGAACACTGAAGCTTTCTTT. This chain connects TRBV4-1 to TRBJ1-1; perhaps TRBD1 as D (5 bases). Trimming stripped 0 bases from V and 1 base from J, with 27 bases between. The CDR3 runs to 21 residues. Germline loops: CDR1 MGHRA, CDR2 YSYEKL.

This clonotype was seen repeatedly, ten times or more. The rearrangement joins TRBV2 to TRBJ1-4; a weak D match, TRBD1 (5 bases). Germline CDR1 and CDR2: SNHLY and FYNNEI. Between the trimmed V and J ends, which lost 6 bases and 4 bases, there was a span of 12 bases. The CDR3 has 14 residues. The CDR3 here is CASSGDGLNEKLFF. The CDR3 nucleotides are TGTGCCAGCAGCGGGGACGGACTTAATGAAAAACTGTTTTTT. The full variable domain, in which reference TRBV2 and TRBJ1-4 provide the parts outside the CDR3, is EPEVTQTPSHQVTQMGQEVILRCVPISNHLYFYWYRQILGQKVEFLVSFYNNEISEKSEIFDDQFSVERPDGSNFTLKIRSTKLEDSAMYFCASSGDGLNEKLFFGSGTQLSVL.

The chain has TRBV25-1 and TRBJ2-3; D gene uncertain. The CDR3 has 14 residues. Germline V gene data show CDR1 as MGHDK and CDR2 as SYGVNS. The V and J ends lost 3 bases and 0 bases respectively, with 7 bases between them. CDR3 loop: CASSDAGSTDTQYF. Written as DNA, the CDR3 is TGTGCCAGCAGTGATGCCGGGAGCACAGATACGCAGTATTTT.

This clonotype has a handful of counts. This chain joins TRBV5-1 and TRBJ2-3, with D unresolved. There are 14 residues in the CDR3. Germline CDR1 SGHRS, CDR2 YFSETQ. Trimming removed 2 bases from V and 3 bases from J, with 10 bases in between. This chain's CDR3 is CASSLELGTDTQYF. DNA for the CDR3: TGCGCCAGCAGCTTAGAGCTAGGGACAGATACGCAGTATTTT.

The chain joins TRBV11-2 to TRBJ2-7; 7 bases fit TRBD1. Germline V gene sequence: CDR1 SGHAT, CDR2 FQNNGV. With V trimmed by 6 bases and J by 7 bases, 9 bases remained unmatched. The CDR3 contains 13 residues. The CDR3 loop reads CASSQGDRWEQYF. For the CDR3, the DNA is TGTGCCAGCAGTCAGGGGGACCGTTGGGAGCAGTACTTC.

This clonotype was observed once. The rearrangement joins TRBV4-1 to TRBJ2-5, with D perhaps assigned TRBD1 or TRBD2 (5 bases each). The length of the CDR3 is 14 residues. CDR1 is MGHRA and CDR2 is YSYEKL in the germline V gene. Deletions cut 5 bases from V and 12 bases from J, with 22 bases between. For the CDR3, the DNA is TGCGCCAGCAGCTCATACATTTTACAGGAGGAAAAGTACTTC. Encoded protein: CASSSYILQEEKYF.

The V call is TRBV7-9, the J call TRBJ2-2; 11 bases map to TRBD1. In germline, CDR1 is SEHNR, CDR2 FQNEAQ (reference sequence). CDR3 length equals 14 residues. V dropped 6 bases and J dropped 4; count of bases not matched to a gene: 1. CDR3 DNA: TGTGCCAGCAGGGACAGGGGGCTCACCGGGGAGCTGTTTTTT. This sequence encodes CASRDRGLTGELFF.

The rearrangement links TRBV7-8 to TRBJ2-1; D is tentatively TRBD1 or TRBD2 (5 bases each). The CDR3 contains 15 residues. CDR1 SGHVS and CDR2 FQNEAQ come from the germline V gene. The V end was cut by 5 bases, the J end by 3 bases, with 14 bases between. The CDR3: CASSTLRGRYNEQFF. The CDR3 bases are TGTGCCAGCAGCACCCTGAGGGGACGCTACAATGAGCAGTTCTTC. The whole variable domain, remainder taken from reference TRBV7-8 and TRBJ2-1, is GAGVSQSPRYKVAKRGQDVALRCDPISGHVSLFWYQQALGQGPEFLTYFQNEAQLDKSGLPSDRFFAERPEGSVSTLKIQRTQQEDSAVYLCASSTLRGRYNEQFFGPGTRLTVL.

J is TRBJ2-1 and V is TRBV12-3 or TRBV12-4, with TRBD2 matching 10 bases. Unmatched junction bases numbered 10, after V lost 6 bases and J lost 8 bases. CDR3 size: 15 residues. CDR3 amino acids: CASRKAGGPMDEQFF. The DNA for the CDR3 is TGTGCCAGCAGAAAAGCGGGAGGGCCTATGGATGAGCAGTTCTTC.

This clonotype showed up many times. The chain carries TRBV27 and TRBJ1-6; D uncertain. CDR1 is MNHEY, CDR2 SMNVEV, per germline (reference sequence). CDR3 size: 16 residues. Trimming pared 0 bases from V and 6 bases from J, leaving 12 bases between. The CDR3 is CASSLSNRQFNSPLHF. In DNA, the CDR3 is TGTGCCAGCAGTTTATCCAACAGACAATTTAATTCACCCCTCCACTTT.

The V and J genes are TRBV24-1 and TRBJ2-2, with D unclear. Trimming left V 2 bases short and J 4 bases short, with 10 bases between. The length of the CDR3 is 15 residues. Per the germline V gene, CDR1 is KGHDR and CDR2 is SFDVKD. The CDR3 nucleotides read TGTGCCACCAGTGATTCCCTTTTGAGCACCGGGGAGCTGTTTTTT. Amino acid sequence: CATSDSLLSTGELFF.

This clonotype has just a few counts. V usage is TRBV25-1 and J usage is TRBJ2-7, with D unclear. V was pared by 3 bases and J by 1 base, with 7 bases between. The CDR3 has 13 residues. From germline, CDR1 is MGHDK and CDR2 SYGVNS. The CDR3 protein is CASSDFQSYEQYF. CDR3 bases: TGTGCCAGCAGTGATTTCCAGTCCTACGAGCAGTACTTC.

A remark on this clonotype: With a much larger clone just one base away, this may be a read error. The chain recombines TRBV5-1 with TRBJ2-1, with TRBD2 as a possible D gene (5 bases). Germline V CDR1 and CDR2: SGHRS, YFSETQ. CDR3 length equals 17 residues. The V end lost 1 base, the J end lost 9 bases, and 23 bases lay between the germline ends. The CDR3 DNA reads as TGCGCCAGCAGCTTGTCGCCGGGGTATGGAGGAGTAAGTGAGCAGTTCTTC. Residues: CASSLSPGYGGVSEQFF.

The chain carries TRBV5-1 and TRBJ2-3; 7 nucleotides align to TRBD2. Germline V lookup: CDR1 SGHRS, CDR2 YFSETQ. V lost 2 bases to trimming and J lost 2 bases; unmatched junction nucleotides: 8. CDR3 length: 16 residues. The CDR3 DNA follows: TGCGCCAGCAGCTTAAGCGGGAAAAGGGACACAGATACGCAGTATTTT. This gives the protein CASSLSGKRDTDTQYF.

CDR3 DNA sequence: TGCGCCAGCAGCTTGCCTAGCGGGAGGGCCTCCTACAATGAGCAGTTCTTC. The encoded protein is CASSLPSGRASYNEQFF. The genes are TRBV10-1 and TRBJ2-1, with 12 bases that match TRBD2. The V gene end was trimmed by 6 bases and the J gene end by 0 bases; junction bases not matched to a gene: 6. Looked up from germline, CDR1 is WNHNN and CDR2 is SYGVQD (reference sequence). The CDR3 consists of 17 residues.